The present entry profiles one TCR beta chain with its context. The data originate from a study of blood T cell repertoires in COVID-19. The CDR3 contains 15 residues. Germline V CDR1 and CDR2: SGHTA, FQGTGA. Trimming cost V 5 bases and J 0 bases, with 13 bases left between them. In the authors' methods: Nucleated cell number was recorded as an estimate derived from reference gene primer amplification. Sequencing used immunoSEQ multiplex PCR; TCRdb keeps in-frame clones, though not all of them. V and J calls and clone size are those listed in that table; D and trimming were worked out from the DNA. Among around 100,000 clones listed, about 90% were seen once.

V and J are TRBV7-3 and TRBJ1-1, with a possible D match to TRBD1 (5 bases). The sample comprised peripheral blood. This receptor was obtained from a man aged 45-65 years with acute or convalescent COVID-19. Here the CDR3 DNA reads TGTGCCAGCAGCCCATCGGGACTTATGAACACTGAAGCTTTCTTT. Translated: CASSPSGLMNTEAFF.